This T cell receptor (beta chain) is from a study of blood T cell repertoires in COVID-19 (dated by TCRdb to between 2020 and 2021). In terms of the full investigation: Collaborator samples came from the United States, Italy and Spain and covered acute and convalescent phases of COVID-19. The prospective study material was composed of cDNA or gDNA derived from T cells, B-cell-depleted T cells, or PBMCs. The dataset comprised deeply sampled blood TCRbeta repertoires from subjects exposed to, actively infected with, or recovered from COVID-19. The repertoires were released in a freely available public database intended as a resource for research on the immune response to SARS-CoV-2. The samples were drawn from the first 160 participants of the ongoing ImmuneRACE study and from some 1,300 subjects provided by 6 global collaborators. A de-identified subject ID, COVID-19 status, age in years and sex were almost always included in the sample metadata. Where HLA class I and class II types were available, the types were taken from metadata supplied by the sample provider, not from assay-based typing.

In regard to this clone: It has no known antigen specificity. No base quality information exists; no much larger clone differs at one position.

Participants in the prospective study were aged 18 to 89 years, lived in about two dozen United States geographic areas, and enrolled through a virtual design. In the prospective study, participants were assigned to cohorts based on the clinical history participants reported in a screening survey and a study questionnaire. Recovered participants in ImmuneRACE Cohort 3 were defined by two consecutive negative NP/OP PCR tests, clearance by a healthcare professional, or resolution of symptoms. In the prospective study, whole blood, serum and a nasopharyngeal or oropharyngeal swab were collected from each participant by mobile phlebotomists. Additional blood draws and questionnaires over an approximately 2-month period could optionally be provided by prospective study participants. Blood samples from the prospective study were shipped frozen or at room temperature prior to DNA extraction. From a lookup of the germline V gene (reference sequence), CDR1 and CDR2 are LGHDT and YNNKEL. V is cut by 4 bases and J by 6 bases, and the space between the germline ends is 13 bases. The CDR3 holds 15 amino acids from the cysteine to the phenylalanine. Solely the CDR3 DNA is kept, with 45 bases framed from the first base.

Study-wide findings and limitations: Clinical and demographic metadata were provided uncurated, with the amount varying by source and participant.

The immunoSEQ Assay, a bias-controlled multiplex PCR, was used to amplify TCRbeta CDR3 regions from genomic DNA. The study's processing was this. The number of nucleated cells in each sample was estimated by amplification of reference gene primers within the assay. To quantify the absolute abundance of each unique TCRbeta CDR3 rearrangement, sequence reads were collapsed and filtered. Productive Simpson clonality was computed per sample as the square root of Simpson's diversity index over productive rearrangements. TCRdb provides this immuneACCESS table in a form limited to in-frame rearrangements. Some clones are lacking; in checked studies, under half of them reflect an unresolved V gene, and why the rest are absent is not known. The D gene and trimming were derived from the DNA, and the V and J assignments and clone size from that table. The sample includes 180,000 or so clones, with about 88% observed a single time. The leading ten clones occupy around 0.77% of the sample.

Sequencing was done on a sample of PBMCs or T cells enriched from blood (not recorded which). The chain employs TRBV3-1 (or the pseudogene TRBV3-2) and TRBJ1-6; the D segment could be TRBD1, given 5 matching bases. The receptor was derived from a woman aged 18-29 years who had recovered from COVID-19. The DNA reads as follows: TGTGCCAGCAGCCGGGGCCCATCGGGTAATTCACCCCTCCACTTT. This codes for CASSRGPSGNSPLHF.